The clone carrying this T cell receptor beta chain was picked up many times. No antigen is known for it. These data come from a study of metastatic and nonmetastatic thyroid tumors. Across the whole study: Thyroid patients, malignant and benign, had repertoires compared across blood and tumor or nodule tissue. General observations from the study: Versus benign nodules, malignant thyroid tumors reportedly had significantly higher TCR beta diversity, in blood and tumor.

Trimming removed 2 bases at V and 2 bases at J, with 9 bases between. The CDR3 contains 14 residues. Germline-derived CDR1 and CDR2 are MDHEN and SYDVKM. In the source study's methods: Researchers built a distant-metastasis classifier for papillary thyroid cancer that drew on CDR3 differences across clinicopathological groups. With MiXCR, TCRdb called clones anew from the PCR reads. These V and J calls originate from TCRdb's pipeline instead of the authors' own analysis. Here the sample spans tens of thousands of clones, roughly 18% being singletons. Thyroid surgery had not been preceded by any treatment in any patient.

Sequencing was done on a sample of blood. The source is a female donor with papillary thyroid cancer or a benign thyroid nodule (not recorded which). Some clones in this sample may be carry-over from other donors' samples. This rearrangement joins TRBV28 to TRBJ1-2; D is undetermined. CDR3 bases: TGTGCCAGCAGTTTAGGGAGAGGGAACTATGGCTACACCTTC. It specifies CASSLGRGNYGYTF.